This T cell receptor (beta chain) was profiled in a study of blood T cells in healthy people across ages. Germline assignment: CDR1 DFQATT and CDR2 SNEGSKA (reference sequence). CDR3 length equals 13 residues. The V segment lost 6 bases and the J segment 11 bases; nucleotides outside the gene matches: 13. For the second PCR, which ran for about 6 to 11 cycles, a sample-barcoded 5' primer and a J-beta primer mix were used. TCRdb reprocessed the 5' RACE reads with MiXCR, giving one entry per CDR3 protein. The repertoire holds about 1,400,000 distinct CDR3 sequences, around 42% seen once, with roughly 8.2% in the top ten. This clonotype has a single count.

The TCR was taken from a young woman in good health. The chain carries TRBV20-1 and TRBJ2-5; TRBD2 agrees at 9 bases. The sequencing sample was made of blood. CDR3 loop: CSASGGPNDEQYF. CDR3 DNA: TGCAGTGCCAGCGGGGGGCCTAACGATGAGCAGTACTTC.